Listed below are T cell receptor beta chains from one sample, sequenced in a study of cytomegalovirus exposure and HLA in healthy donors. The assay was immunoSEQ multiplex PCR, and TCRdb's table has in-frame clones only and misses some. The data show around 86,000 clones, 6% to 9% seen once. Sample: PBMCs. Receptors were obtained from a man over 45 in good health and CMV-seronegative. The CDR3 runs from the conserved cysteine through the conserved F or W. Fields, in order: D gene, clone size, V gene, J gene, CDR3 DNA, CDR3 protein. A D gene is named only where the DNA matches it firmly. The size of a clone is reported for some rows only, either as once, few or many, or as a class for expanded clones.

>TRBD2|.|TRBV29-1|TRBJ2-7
TGCAGCGTGACTAGCAGCTCCTACGAGCAGTACTTC
CSVTSSSYEQYF
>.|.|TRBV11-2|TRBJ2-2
TGTGCCAGCAGTTTCATGTACAGGAGTGCCGCGAACACCGGGGAGCTGTTTTTT
CASSFMYRSAANTGELFF
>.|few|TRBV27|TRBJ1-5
TGTGCCAGCTGCCCACGGGGTGGGGATCAGCCCCAGCATTTT
CASCPRGGDQPQHF
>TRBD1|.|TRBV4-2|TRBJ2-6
TGTGCCAGCAGCCAAGCGGCTGGACAGGCGTCCTCTGGGGCCAACGTCCTGACTTTC
CASSQAAGQASSGANVLTF
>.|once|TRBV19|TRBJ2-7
TGTGCCAGTAGTATATGGCAGGGCTCCTACGAGCAGTACTTC
CASSIWQGSYEQYF
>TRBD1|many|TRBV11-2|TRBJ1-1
TGTGCCAGCACCGCGGGACAGTCGAACACTGAAGCTTTCTTT
CASTAGQSNTEAFF
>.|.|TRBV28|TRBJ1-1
TGTGCCAGCAGTGGGGGGTGGGGAGCTTTCTTT
CASSGGWGAFF
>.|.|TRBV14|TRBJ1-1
TGTGCCAGCAGCCAAGGGTGGGGCAGGGAAGGTACTGAAGCTTTCTTT
CASSQGWGREGTEAFF
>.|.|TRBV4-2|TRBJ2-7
TGTGCCAGCAGCCAATCCTTGGGGAGGGAGCAGTACTTC
CASSQSLGREQYF
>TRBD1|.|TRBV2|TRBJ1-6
TGTGCCAGCAGTGAGTCAGGGGGCCCTAATTCACCCCTCCACTTT
CASSESGGPNSPLHF
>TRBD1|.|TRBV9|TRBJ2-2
TGTGCCAGCAGCGTCCTCCGGGACAGGGGTTCTATCGGGGAGCTGTTTTTT
CASSVLRDRGSIGELFF
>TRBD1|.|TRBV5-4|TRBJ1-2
TGTGCCAGCACCGAACCTACCGGGACAGGGGGCAGAGGCTACACCTTC
CASTEPTGTGGRGYTF
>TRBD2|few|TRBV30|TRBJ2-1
TGTGCCTGGAAACTAGCGGGGGACAATGAGCAGTTCTTC
CAWKLAGDNEQFF
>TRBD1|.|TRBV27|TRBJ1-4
TGTGCCAGCAGTTTATCCGGACAGGGCCAAAAACTGTTTTTT
CASSLSGQGQKLFF
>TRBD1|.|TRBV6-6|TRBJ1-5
TGTGCCAGCACAAGGACAGGGGTCAATCAGCCCCAGCATTTT
CASTRTGVNQPQHF
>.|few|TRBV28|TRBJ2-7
TGTGCCAGCAGTTTGTATCTGGCTTCCTTGGGGGGCGAGCAGTACTTC
CASSLYLASLGGEQYF
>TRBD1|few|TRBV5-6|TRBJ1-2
TGTGCCAGCAGCCCGGGACAGGACCATGGCTACACCTTC
CASSPGQDHGYTF
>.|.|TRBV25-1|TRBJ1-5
TGTGCCAGCAGTGAATACCAGGGGCCCCAGCATTTT
CASSEYQGPQHF
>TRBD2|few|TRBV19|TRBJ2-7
TGTGCCAGTAGTCCCTGGACTAGCGGGGACTACGAGCAGTACTTC
CASSPWTSGDYEQYF
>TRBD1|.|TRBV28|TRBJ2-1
TGTGCCAGCAGTGGGCATGTCGGACAGGGGACCCCCTACAATGAGCAGTTCTTC
CASSGHVGQGTPYNEQFF
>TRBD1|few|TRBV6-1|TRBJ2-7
TGTGCCAGCAGTGACGGACAGGGGGCGAGTGAGCAGTACTTC
CASSDGQGASEQYF
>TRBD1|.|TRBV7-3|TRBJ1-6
TGTGCCAGCAGCTTAACGGGACAGGGGAATTCACCCCTCCACTTT
CASSLTGQGNSPLHF
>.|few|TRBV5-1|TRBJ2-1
TGCGCCAGCAGCTTTCGGGTTAGCTCCTACAATGAGCAGTTCTTC
CASSFRVSSYNEQFF
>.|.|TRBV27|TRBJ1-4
TGTGCCAGCAGTTTCGGGAGACTCGCAACTAATGAAAAACTGTTTTTT
CASSFGRLATNEKLFF
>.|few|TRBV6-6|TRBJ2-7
TGTGCCAGCATGGGAGGTTCCTACGAGCAGTACTTC
CASMGGSYEQYF
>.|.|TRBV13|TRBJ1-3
TGTGCCAGCAGCACCGACAGCTCTGGAAACACCATATATTTT
CASSTDSSGNTIYF
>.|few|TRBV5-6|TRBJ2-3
TGTGCCAGCAGCTATGAGATCACAGATACGCAGTATTTT
CASSYEITDTQYF
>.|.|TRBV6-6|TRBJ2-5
TGTGCCAGCAGTTACCTTCTACAAGAGACCCAGTACTTC
CASSYLLQETQYF
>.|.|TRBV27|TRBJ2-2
TGTGCCAGCAGTTTACAACTCTCGAACACCGGGGAGCTGTTTTTT
CASSLQLSNTGELFF
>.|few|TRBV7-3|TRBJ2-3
TGTGCCAGCAGTAAGGGAGGAAGCACAGATACGCAGTATTTT
CASSKGGSTDTQYF
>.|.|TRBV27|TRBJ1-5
TGTGCCAGGGGAGTGATGAGGGAAGATCAGCCCCAGCATTTT
CARGVMREDQPQHF
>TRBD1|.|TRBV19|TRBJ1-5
TGTGCCACTACCGGGACAGGGGTAGGGATGGGCCCCCAGCATTTT
CATTGTGVGMGPQHF
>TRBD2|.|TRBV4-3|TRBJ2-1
TGCGCCAGCACCCCTAGCGGGAGTCGAAGGGATGAGCAGTTCTTC
CASTPSGSRRDEQFF
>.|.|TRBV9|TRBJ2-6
TGTGCCAGCAGCCCCCGACAGGTTCTGAGCTCTGGGGCCAACGTCCTGACTTTC
CASSPRQVLSSGANVLTF
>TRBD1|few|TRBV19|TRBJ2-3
TGTGCCAGCTCCCTGGCGACAGGGGGCGCGTATACGCAGTATTTT
CASSLATGGAYTQYF
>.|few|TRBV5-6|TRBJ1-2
TGTGCCAGCAGCTCGGATAACGCAGGGGAGTACACCTTC
CASSSDNAGEYTF
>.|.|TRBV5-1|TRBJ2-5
TGCGCCAGCAGCTTGGCCGCCGGGACTCAGCGAGGAGAGACCCAGTACTTC
CASSLAAGTQRGETQYF
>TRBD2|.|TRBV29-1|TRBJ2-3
TGCAGCGTTACCCTAGCGGGGGTGGCAGATACGCAGTATTTT
CSVTLAGVADTQYF
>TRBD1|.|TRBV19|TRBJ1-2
TGTGCCAGTAGGGGACAGGGCGTCTATGGCTACACCTTC
CASRGQGVYGYTF
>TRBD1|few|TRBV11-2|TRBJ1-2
TGTGCCAGCAGCCCTGGGACAGGGGGAAACTATGGCTACACCTTC
CASSPGTGGNYGYTF
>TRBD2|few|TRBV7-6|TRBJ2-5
TGTGCCAGCAGCGCACTAGCGGGAGGGGAGACCCAGTACTTC
CASSALAGGETQYF
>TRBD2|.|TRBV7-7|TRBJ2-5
TGTGCTAGCAGCTTACTAGCGGGGGGTCAAGAGACCCAGTACTTC
CASSLLAGGQETQYF
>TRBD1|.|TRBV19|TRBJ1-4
TGTGCCAGTAGTGAACAGGGGGGTGAAAAACTGTTTTTT
CASSEQGGEKLFF
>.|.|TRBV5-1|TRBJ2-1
TGCGCCAGCAGCCTACTTAACGATGAGCAGTTCTTC
CASSLLNDEQFF